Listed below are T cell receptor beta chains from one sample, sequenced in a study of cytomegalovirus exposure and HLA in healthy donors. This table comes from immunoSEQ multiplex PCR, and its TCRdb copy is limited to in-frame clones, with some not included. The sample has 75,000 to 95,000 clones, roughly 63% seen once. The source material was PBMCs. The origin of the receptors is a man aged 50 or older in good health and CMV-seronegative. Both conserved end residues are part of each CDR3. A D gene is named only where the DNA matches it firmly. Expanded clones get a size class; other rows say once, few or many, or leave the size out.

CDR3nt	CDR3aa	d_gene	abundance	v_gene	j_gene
TGTGCCAGCAGCTTAGGACAGGGTAACTATGGCTACACCTTC	CASSLGQGNYGYTF	TRBD1	.	TRBV11-2	TRBJ1-2
TGTGCCTGGGACAGGGGATACACTGAAGCTTTCTTT	CAWDRGYTEAFF	TRBD1	once	TRBV30	TRBJ1-1
TGCGCCAGCAGGGCGGACAGGGGGCCCTACGAGCAGTACTTC	CASRADRGPYEQYF	TRBD1	.	TRBV5-1	TRBJ2-7
TGTGCCAGCAGTGAAGTCCAGGGGGCTTGGACTGAAGCTTTCTTT	CASSEVQGAWTEAFF	TRBD1	.	TRBV6-1	TRBJ1-1
TGTGCCAGTCCCAGGCAGGGGGGCCTCTCTGGGGCCAACGTCCTGACTTTC	CASPRQGGLSGANVLTF	.	.	TRBV14	TRBJ2-6
TGTGCCAGCAGTGTGGCAAACTACAATCAGCCCCAGCATTTT	CASSVANYNQPQHF	.	.	TRBV6-1	TRBJ1-5
TGTGCCAGCAGCTTCGGGGGACTAGCGGGTGGAAGTCCTAATGAGCAGTTCTTC	CASSFGGLAGGSPNEQFF	TRBD2	.	TRBV5-4	TRBJ2-1
TGTGCCAGCAGTGAAACGGGGACAGGGCCCTGGTATGGCTACACCTTC	CASSETGTGPWYGYTF	TRBD1	few	TRBV6-1	TRBJ1-2
TGTGCTAGCAGCTTTGGCGGACTGGAGGAGACCCAGTACTTC	CASSFGGLEETQYF	.	.	TRBV7-7	TRBJ2-5
TGTGCCAGCAGCTTAGGAGACAGGGTGAAACTGTTTTTT	CASSLGDRVKLFF	TRBD1	.	TRBV7-8	TRBJ1-4
TGCGCCAGCAGCCAAGACCGGGCAGGGGCCACAGATACGCAGTATTTT	CASSQDRAGATDTQYF	.	.	TRBV4-3	TRBJ2-3
TGTGCCAGCAGTCCCTCGGCCGGGACAGCCACTAATGGCTACACCTTC	CASSPSAGTATNGYTF	TRBD1	.	TRBV27	TRBJ1-2
TGTGCCAGCAGCTTACTAGCGAGCTCCTACAATGAGCAGTTCTTC	CASSLLASSYNEQFF	.	.	TRBV7-9	TRBJ2-1
TGTGCCAGAAGCTTGGAGGGTGGGGCTACTGAAGCTTTCTTT	CARSLEGGATEAFF	.	.	TRBV5-3	TRBJ1-1
TGTGCCACCGTGAAAGACAGGGGTGGAAACACCATATATTTT	CATVKDRGGNTIYF	TRBD1	few	TRBV15	TRBJ1-3
TGTGCCAGTAGTATTAATTCTGGAAACACCATATATTTT	CASSINSGNTIYF	.	few	TRBV19	TRBJ1-3
TGTGCCAGCAGCTTAGGGCTAGCGTACGAGCAGTACTTC	CASSLGLAYEQYF	.	.	TRBV7-2	TRBJ2-7
TGTGCCAGCAGCTTGCGGAACTATAATTCACCCCTCCACTTT	CASSLRNYNSPLHF	.	.	TRBV7-2	TRBJ1-6
TGCGCCAGCAGCTTGGAAGGTGGGGGCCCCTATAATTCACCCCTCCACTTT	CASSLEGGGPYNSPLHF	.	.	TRBV5-1	TRBJ1-6
TGTGCCAGCAGCCAACAGGGCCCCTACGAGCAGTACTTC	CASSQQGPYEQYF	.	few	TRBV7-8	TRBJ2-7
TGTGCCAGCAGTTACCGGGACAGACTCTCTGGAAACACCATATATTTT	CASSYRDRLSGNTIYF	TRBD1	.	TRBV6-5	TRBJ1-3
TGTGCCAGCAGCTTGGAGCTAGCGGCTATCACAGATACGCAGTATTTT	CASSLELAAITDTQYF	TRBD2	.	TRBV5-4	TRBJ2-3
TGCGCCAGCAGCTTACAGGCCACAGATACGCAGTATTTT	CASSLQATDTQYF	.	few	TRBV5-1	TRBJ2-3
TGTGCCAGCAGCTTAGGGGCGTGGGGGGCCAACGTCCTGACTTTC	CASSLGAWGANVLTF	.	medium-sized	TRBV7-9	TRBJ2-6
TGTGCCAGCAGCTTTGGACTAGCGGGCACAGATACGCAGTATTTT	CASSFGLAGTDTQYF	TRBD2	.	TRBV7-9	TRBJ2-3
TGTGCCAGTAGCAGAGGACTCTCGGGGAGTAGCGAGCAGTACTTC	CASSRGLSGSSEQYF	.	.	TRBV19	TRBJ2-7
TGTGCCAGCGGACCTCGGGGGGCCAGGGAGACCTCTGACGAGCAGTACTTC	CASGPRGARETSDEQYF	.	.	TRBV7-8	TRBJ2-7
TGTGCCAGTATCGGAGGGCACAATCAGCCCCAGCATTTT	CASIGGHNQPQHF	.	.	TRBV19	TRBJ1-5
TGTGCCAGCAGCTTGGCGATAGCGGGAGTGAATACGCAGTATTTT	CASSLAIAGVNTQYF	TRBD2	.	TRBV7-3	TRBJ2-3
TGTGCCAGCAGTTGGGGAGGGGGACAGGGGGGCACGCAGTATTTT	CASSWGGGQGGTQYF	TRBD1	.	TRBV28	TRBJ2-3
TGTGCCTGGAGTGGGGACAGGGGTGAAAAACTGTTTTTT	CAWSGDRGEKLFF	TRBD1	.	TRBV30	TRBJ1-4
TGTGCCAGCAGTGAAGCCCCAGAGGGACCCAGGGGGTATTCACCCCTCCACTTT	CASSEAPEGPRGYSPLHF	TRBD1	.	TRBV6-1	TRBJ1-6
TGTGCCAGCAGCTTAGACTCGGGTAACACCGGGGAGCTGTTTTTT	CASSLDSGNTGELFF	.	.	TRBV7-9	TRBJ2-2
TGTGCCTGGACCAGACCGGGACAGCGGACTAACTATGGCTACACCTTC	CAWTRPGQRTNYGYTF	TRBD1	.	TRBV30	TRBJ1-2
TGTGCCAGCAGCTCGACAGGGGGGGGTGCGGGGACGCAGTATTTT	CASSSTGGGAGTQYF	TRBD1	.	TRBV27	TRBJ2-3
TGTGCCAGCAGCTTGGCCGTCACGGGGACCCAGTACTTC	CASSLAVTGTQYF	.	.	TRBV5-6	TRBJ2-5
TGTTCCAGCAGCTTAATTTTCTCTGGCTACACCTTC	CSSSLIFSGYTF	.	.	TRBV7-9	TRBJ1-2
TGTGCCAGCAGTTTAAGGATCGGGAGCTCCTACGAGCAGTACTTC	CASSLRIGSSYEQYF	.	few	TRBV27	TRBJ2-7
TGTGCCAGCAGCTACGCAGGCGTGAGCACAGATACGCAGTATTTT	CASSYAGVSTDTQYF	.	.	TRBV5-6	TRBJ2-3